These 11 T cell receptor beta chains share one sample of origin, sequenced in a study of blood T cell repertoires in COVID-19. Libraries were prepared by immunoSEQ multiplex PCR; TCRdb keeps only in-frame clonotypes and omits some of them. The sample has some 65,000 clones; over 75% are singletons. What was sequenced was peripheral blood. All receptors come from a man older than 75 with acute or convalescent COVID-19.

CDR3 residues: CASSLVQGLAGRSTDTQYF. CDR3 DNA sequence: TGTGCCAGCAGCTTGGTCCAGGGCTTAGCGGGAAGGTCCACAGATACGCAGTATTTT. The chain uses TRBV5-5 and TRBJ2-3, with TRBD2 matching 8 bases. Germline V lookup: CDR1 SGHKS, CDR2 YYEKEE (reference sequence). V was pared by 0 bases and J by 2 bases, with 14 bases of the junction left unmatched. The CDR3 covers 19 residues.

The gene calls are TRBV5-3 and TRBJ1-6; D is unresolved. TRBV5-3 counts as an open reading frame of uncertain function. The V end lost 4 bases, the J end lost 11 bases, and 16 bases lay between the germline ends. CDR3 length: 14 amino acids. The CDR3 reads CARSLWRESAPLHF. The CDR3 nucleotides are TGTGCCAGAAGCCTCTGGAGGGAGAGCGCACCCCTCCACTTT.

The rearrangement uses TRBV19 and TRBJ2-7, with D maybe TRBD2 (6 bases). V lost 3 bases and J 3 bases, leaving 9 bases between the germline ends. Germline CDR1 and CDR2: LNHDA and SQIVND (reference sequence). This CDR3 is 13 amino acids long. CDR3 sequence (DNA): TGTGCCAGTAGTATCCAGGGACTCTACGAGCAGTACTTC. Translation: CASSIQGLYEQYF.

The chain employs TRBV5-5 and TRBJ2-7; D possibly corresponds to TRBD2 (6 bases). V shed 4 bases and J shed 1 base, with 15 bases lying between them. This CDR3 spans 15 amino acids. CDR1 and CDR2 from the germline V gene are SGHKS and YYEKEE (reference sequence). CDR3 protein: CASSEQRRASYEQYF. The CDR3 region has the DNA TGTGCCAGCAGCGAGCAAAGGAGGGCATCCTACGAGCAGTACTTC.

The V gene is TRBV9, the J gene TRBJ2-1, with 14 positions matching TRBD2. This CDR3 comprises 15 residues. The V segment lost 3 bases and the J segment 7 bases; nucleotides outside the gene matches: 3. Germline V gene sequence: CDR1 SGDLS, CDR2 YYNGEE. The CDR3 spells CASSAGLAGENEQFF. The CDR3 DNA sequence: TGTGCCAGCAGCGCGGGACTAGCGGGAGAAAATGAGCAGTTCTTC. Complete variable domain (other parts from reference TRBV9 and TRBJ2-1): DSGVTQTPKHLITATGQRVTLRCSPRSGDLSVYWYQQSLDQGLQFLIQYYNGEERAKGNILERFSAQQFPDLHSELNLSSLELGDSALYFCASSAGLAGENEQFFGPGTRLTVL.

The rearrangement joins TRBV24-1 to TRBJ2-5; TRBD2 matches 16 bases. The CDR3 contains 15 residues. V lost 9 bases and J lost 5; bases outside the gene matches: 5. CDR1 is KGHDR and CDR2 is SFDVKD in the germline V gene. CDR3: CATGGTSGRDETQYF. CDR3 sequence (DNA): TGTGCCACCGGCGGGACTAGCGGGAGGGATGAGACCCAGTACTTC.

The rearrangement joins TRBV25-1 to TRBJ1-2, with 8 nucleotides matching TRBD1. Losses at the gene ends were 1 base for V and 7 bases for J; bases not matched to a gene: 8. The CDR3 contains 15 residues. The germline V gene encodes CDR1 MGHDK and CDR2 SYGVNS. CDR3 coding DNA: TGTGCCAGCAGTGAATGGAGGACAGGGAGCGTTGGCTACACCTTC. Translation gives CASSEWRTGSVGYTF.

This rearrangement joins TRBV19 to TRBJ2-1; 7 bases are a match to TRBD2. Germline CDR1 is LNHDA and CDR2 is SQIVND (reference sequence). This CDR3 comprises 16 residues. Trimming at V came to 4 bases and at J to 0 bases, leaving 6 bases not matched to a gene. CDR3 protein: CASSTRGGSSYNEQFF. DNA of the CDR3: TGTGCCAGTAGTACCCGGGGCGGGAGCTCCTACAATGAGCAGTTCTTC.

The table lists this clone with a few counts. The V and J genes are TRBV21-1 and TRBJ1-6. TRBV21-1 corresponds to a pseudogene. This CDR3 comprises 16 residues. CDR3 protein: CASSKARPGINSPLHF. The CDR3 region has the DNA TGTGCCAGCAGCAAAGCGCGGCCGGGGATTAATTCACCCCTCCACTTT.

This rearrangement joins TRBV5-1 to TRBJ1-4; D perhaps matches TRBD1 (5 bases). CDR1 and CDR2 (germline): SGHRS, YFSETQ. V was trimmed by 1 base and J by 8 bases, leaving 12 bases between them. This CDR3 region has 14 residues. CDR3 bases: TGCGCCAGCAGCTTGACAGGATGGCAGGAAAAACTGTTTTTT. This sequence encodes CASSLTGWQEKLFF.

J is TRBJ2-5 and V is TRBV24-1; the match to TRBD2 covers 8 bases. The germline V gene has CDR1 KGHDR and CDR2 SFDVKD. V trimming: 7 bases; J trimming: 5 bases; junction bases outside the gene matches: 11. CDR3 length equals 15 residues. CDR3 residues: CATSNGRATGETQYF. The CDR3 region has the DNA TGTGCCACCAGCAACGGGAGGGCCACTGGGGAGACCCAGTACTTC.